This TCR beta chain was identified in a study of technical replicates of blood from a few donors. Germline CDR1 is SNHLY and CDR2 is FYNNEI. The length of the CDR3 is 12 residues. V lost 6 bases and J 2 bases, leaving 6 bases between the germline ends. Assay: immunoSEQ multiplex PCR; the TCRdb copy retains only in-frame clones and omits some. In the table there are 12,000 or so clones, 92% of which are singletons. The clonotype was recovered from a human donor in good health. The chain has TRBV2 and TRBJ2-3; D possibly corresponds to TRBD1 (5 bases). Sequenced sample: PBMCs. As DNA, the CDR3 is TGTGCCAGCAGGGACAACACAGATACGCAGTATTTT. Its translation: CASRDNTDTQYF.